Sequencing of this T cell receptor (beta chain) was carried out in a study of cytomegalovirus exposure and HLA in healthy donors. Study findings and constraints: Versus the roughly 690-donor mean, an Asian-associated ancestry cluster reportedly showed fewer N-insertions in a later analysis.

To note about this clone: Its antigen is unknown.

The CDR3 contains 15 residues. Per the germline V gene, CDR1 is SGHRS and CDR2 is YFSETQ. V dropped 4 bases and J dropped 8; count of bases not matched to a gene: 8. PCR amplification relied on 60 Vbeta primers (plus 13 Jbeta primers). Repertoires were generated with immunoSEQ multiplex PCR, while TCRdb's copy carries only in-frame clones and drops some. The sample shows 100,000 to 150,000 clones, around three quarters of them seen only once. The sequence derives from a man aged 45 to 65 in good health and CMV-seropositive. The specimen was PBMCs. The chain carries TRBV5-1 and TRBJ2-3, with 12 bases fitting TRBD2. The chain's CDR3 is CASSLGTSGYGTQYF. The DNA for the CDR3 is TGCGCCAGCAGCCTCGGGACTAGCGGGTACGGTACGCAGTATTTT. The full variable domain, with the rest looked up from reference TRBV5-1 and TRBJ2-3, is KAGVTQTPRYLIKTRGQQVTLSCSPISGHRSVSWYQQTPGQGLQFLFEYFSETQRNKGNFPGRFSGRQFSNSRSEMNVSTLELGDSALYLCASSLGTSGYGTQYFGPGTRLTVL.